The 26 T cell receptor beta chains presented below share a single source sample, sequenced in a study of identical twins. One entry per CDR3 protein, called by TCRdb with MiXCR from the 5' RACE reads. The sample lists some 730,000 distinct CDR3 sequences, over 15% occurring once. These records were also assigned to another study, of T cells expressing NK-cell markers.

Sequencing input: PBMCs. The receptor set was obtained from a woman aged 18-35 years in good health.

V gene TRBV10-3 combines with J gene TRBJ1-1; TRBD1 is a possible D gene (5 bases). Germline CDR1 reads ENHRY; CDR2 reads SYGVKD. CDR3 length: 15 amino acids. The ends were cut back, 3 bases at V and 6 bases at J, with 17 bases in the middle. CDR3 bases: TGTGCCATCAGTGATGTCGGCAGGGTGAGGTCTGAAGCTTTCTTT. Translation: CAISDVGRVRSEAFF.

This clonotype was found a few times. This chain uses TRBV7-2 with TRBJ1-2, with a possible D match to TRBD1 (5 bases). Germline lookup yields CDR1 SGHTA and CDR2 FQGNSA. The CDR3 is 12 amino acids. Trimming left V 7 bases short and J 7 bases short, with 13 bases between. Here the CDR3 DNA reads TGTGCCAGCACAGAGGGGAGTCTTGGCTACACCTTC. Protein product: CASTEGSLGYTF. Based on the CDR3 plus reference TRBV7-2 and TRBJ1-2, the full variable domain is GAGVSQSPSNKVTEKGKDVELRCDPISGHTALYWYRQSLGQGLEFLIYFQGNSAPDKSGLPSDRFSAERTGGSVSTLTIQRTQQEDSAVYLCASTEGSLGYTFGSGTRLTVV.

The table lists this clonotype with many counts. The chain uses TRBV19 and TRBJ2-7; no clear D. The CDR3 extends over 14 amino acids. Germline V gene lookup returns CDR1 LNHDA and CDR2 SQIVND (reference sequence). Deletions cut 1 base from V and 2 bases from J, with 9 bases between. The chain's CDR3 is CASSIGGYAYEQYF. The CDR3 bases are TGTGCCAGTAGTATAGGTGGCTACGCCTACGAGCAGTACTTC.

This clonotype has just a few counts. The chain links TRBV5-1 to TRBJ1-5, with D uncertain. The CDR3 runs 15 residues. Germline V gene lookup returns CDR1 SGHRS and CDR2 YFSETQ. The V gene lost 1 base and the J gene lost 6 bases, with 14 bases spanning the gap. CDR3 loop: CASSLTGLAIQPQHF. The CDR3 coding sequence is TGCGCCAGCAGCTTGACCGGACTAGCTATTCAGCCCCAGCATTTT.

This clonotype was picked up a small number of times. V gene TRBV5-1 combines with J gene TRBJ1-2; 7 positions agree with TRBD1. The CDR3 spans 14 residues. With 0 bases clipped from V and 13 bases from J, the junction kept 12 bases outside the gene matches. CDR1 and CDR2 from the germline V gene are SGHRS and YFSETQ. Here the CDR3 reads CASSLERGLLSGTF. The CDR3 coding sequence is TGCGCCAGCAGCTTGGAGAGGGGGCTCCTATCTGGCACCTTC.

This chain uses TRBV5-5 with TRBJ2-7, with D maybe TRBD2 (7 bases). The V end lost 0 bases, the J end lost 6 bases, and 10 bases lay between the germline ends. In germline, CDR1 is SGHKS, CDR2 YYEKEE (reference sequence). This CDR3 has 13 amino acids. The CDR3 spells CASSLGGGGEQYF. Written as DNA, the CDR3 is TGTGCCAGCAGCTTGGGGGGGGGCGGCGAGCAGTACTTC.

As DNA, the CDR3 is TGTGCCAGCAGTTACGATCCCGACGACAGTCTCCTCTTTTCCTACGAGCAGTACTTC. It codes for CASSYDPDDSLLFSYEQYF. This chain connects TRBV6-5 to TRBJ2-7; maybe TRBD1 (5 bases). Germline V gene lookup returns CDR1 MNHEY and CDR2 SVGAGI. The CDR3 totals 19 residues. The germline V and J ends were trimmed by 2 bases and 1 base, with 24 bases remaining between them.

This chain joins TRBV5-1 and TRBJ2-3, with D maybe TRBD1 (6 bases). The CDR3 loop spans 16 amino acids. Trimming pared 0 bases from V and 0 bases from J, leaving 11 bases between. Germline loops: CDR1 SGHRS, CDR2 YFSETQ. CDR3 DNA sequence: TGCGCCAGCAGCTTGGAGGGGGACCGAAGCACAGATACGCAGTATTTT. Amino acid sequence: CASSLEGDRSTDTQYF.

This clonotype was seen ten or more times. V is TRBV3-1 and J is TRBJ1-2; weak D call: TRBD1 (5 bases). V was trimmed by 3 bases and J by 7 bases, leaving 9 bases between them. The CDR3 loop spans 12 amino acids. Germline assignment: CDR1 LGHDT and CDR2 YNNKEL (reference sequence). The CDR3: CASSHRDSGYTF. In nucleotides, the CDR3 is TGTGCCAGCAGCCATCGAGACAGTGGCTACACCTTC.

The chain is built from TRBV29-1 and TRBJ2-3; D not certain. Germline V CDR1 and CDR2: SQVTM, ANQGSEA. The germline V and J ends were trimmed by 3 bases and 3 bases, with 4 bases remaining between them. The CDR3 runs to 11 residues. CDR3 amino acids: CSVDRTDTQYF. CDR3 nucleotide sequence: TGCAGCGTTGACCGGACAGATACGCAGTATTTT.

CDR3 in amino acids: CASLKTDKETQYF. CDR3 nucleotides: TGTGCCAGCCTGAAGACGGATAAAGAGACCCAGTACTTC. V usage is TRBV18 and J usage is TRBJ2-5, with D unresolved. Germline V gives CDR1 KGHSH, CDR2 LQKENI. The germline V and J ends were trimmed by 8 bases and 3 bases, with 13 bases remaining between them. There are 13 residues in the CDR3.

The rearrangement joins TRBV7-8 to TRBJ2-3; D gene uncertain. This CDR3 is 16 amino acids long. Trimming stripped 4 bases from V and 0 bases from J, with 14 bases between. Germline values: CDR1 SGHVS, CDR2 FQNEAQ. The CDR3 coding sequence is TGTGCCAGCAGCTCTGACTCCCTCTCTAGCACAGATACGCAGTATTTT. Translation gives CASSSDSLSSTDTQYF. The whole variable domain, remainder taken from reference TRBV7-8 and TRBJ2-3, is GAGVSQSPRYKVAKRGQDVALRCDPISGHVSLFWYQQALGQGPEFLTYFQNEAQLDKSGLPSDRFFAERPEGSVSTLKIQRTQQEDSAVYLCASSSDSLSSTDTQYFGPGTRLTVL.

This sequence joins TRBV15 and TRBJ1-2; TRBD1 matches at 10 bases. In germline, CDR1 is LNHNV, CDR2 YYDKDF (reference sequence). The CDR3 contains 17 residues. With 0 bases clipped from V and 7 bases from J, the junction kept 11 bases outside the gene matches. The CDR3 protein is CATSRDREGQGPLGYTF. CDR3 nucleotide sequence: TGTGCCACCAGCAGAGATCGGGAGGGACAGGGGCCCCTTGGCTACACCTTC.

The genes are TRBV6-5 and TRBJ2-1, with D perhaps TRBD2 (6 bases). CDR3 length: 16 amino acids. V lost 4 bases, J lost 3 bases, and 16 bases lay in between. From germline, CDR1 is MNHEY and CDR2 SVGAGI. CDR3 nucleotides: TGTGCCAGCAGTTCCCTCGGAGGGGATTACTACAATGAGCAGTTCTTC. Protein product: CASSSLGGDYYNEQFF.

On this clonotype: A read error is likely, as this CDR3 ends without the conserved phenylalanine or tryptophan. This chain connects TRBV20-1 to TRBJ2-5; 9 bases align to TRBD2. The ends lost 4 bases at V and 3 bases at J; junction bases unmatched: 9. The CDR3 consists of 15 residues. Germline V gives CDR1 DFQATT, CDR2 SNEGSKA (reference sequence). CDR3 loop: CSATPTSGLKETQYY. DNA for the CDR3: TGCAGTGCTACGCCGACTAGCGGCTTAAAAGAGACCCAGTACTAC.

This clonotype showed up just a few times. The rearrangement uses TRBV3-1 and TRBJ2-5; 10 bases match TRBD2. Looked up from germline, CDR1 is LGHDT and CDR2 is YNNKEL (reference sequence). This CDR3 contains 17 residues. V gave up 6 bases and J gave up 4 bases; unmatched junction bases: 14. The CDR3 DNA reads TGTGCCAGCAGGGGACGAAGCGGGGGGGCCTCCCGAGAGACCCAGTACTTC. Translated, it gives CASRGRSGGASRETQYF.

The J gene is TRBJ2-6, the V gene TRBV5-1; 10 positions agree with TRBD2. The germline CDR1 and CDR2 sequences are SGHRS and YFSETQ. The CDR3 is 20 residues long. Losses at the gene ends were 0 bases for V and 1 base for J; bases not matched to a gene: 10. CDR3 in amino acids: CASSLASLAGERSGANVLTF. CDR3 sequence (DNA): TGCGCCAGCAGCTTGGCGTCCCTAGCGGGAGAGAGGTCTGGGGCCAACGTCCTGACTTTC.

This clonotype was counted only a few times. The rearrangement joins TRBV12-3 or TRBV12-4 to TRBJ1-6, with TRBD1 matching over 8 bases. Trimming took 7 bases from V and 7 from J; bases not matched to a gene: 6. The CDR3 contains 14 residues. The CDR3 region has the DNA TGTGCCAGCAAGACAGGGGTTTTGAATTCACCCCTCCACTTT. Translating gives CASKTGVLNSPLHF.

This clonotype has ten or more counts. The chain carries TRBV5-1 and TRBJ1-1; perhaps TRBD1 as D (6 bases). The length of the CDR3 is 15 residues. V was shortened by 4 bases and J by 3 bases, with 16 bases between the two germline ends. The germline V gene encodes CDR1 SGHRS and CDR2 YFSETQ. The CDR3 loop is CASSPSGGRDTEAFF. CDR3 bases: TGCGCCAGCAGCCCCTCGGGGGGGCGCGACACTGAAGCTTTCTTT.

This clonotype was seen a few times. The chain joins TRBV20-1 to TRBJ2-1; the match to TRBD2 covers 12 bases. Germline V gene sequence: CDR1 DFQATT, CDR2 SNEGSKA (reference sequence). This CDR3 is 14 amino acids long. The J segment lost 5 bases and the V segment lost 6 bases, leaving 5 bases of the junction unmatched. The CDR3 protein is CSAHLAGGDNEQFF. CDR3 in DNA: TGCAGTGCCCACCTAGCGGGAGGGGACAATGAGCAGTTCTTC.

This clonotype was detected only a few times. The chain's CDR3 is CAISDPTRQVHEQYF. CDR3 coding DNA: TGTGCCATCAGTGACCCTACTCGTCAGGTACACGAGCAGTACTTC. The chain combines TRBV10-3 with TRBJ2-7; D is uncertain. V was shortened by 3 bases and J by 5 bases, with 17 bases between the two germline ends. CDR3 length: 15 amino acids. CDR1 and CDR2 (germline): ENHRY, SYGVKD.

The table lists this clonotype with a few counts. The J gene is TRBJ2-5, the V gene TRBV4-3; 11 bases align to TRBD2. CDR1 LGHNA and CDR2 YSLEER come from the germline V gene. This CDR3 contains 18 residues. V was pared by 1 base and J by 1 base, with 8 bases of the junction left unmatched. The DNA for the CDR3 is TGCGCCAGCAGCCAAGCTGCACTAGCGGGAGCCGGCCAAGAGACCCAGTACTTC. This sequence encodes CASSQAALAGAGQETQYF.

The rearrangement links TRBV20-1 to TRBJ2-3; 12 positions agree with TRBD2. The V and J ends lost 0 bases and 6 bases, in that order; junction bases with no gene match: 10. The germline V gene encodes CDR1 DFQATT and CDR2 SNEGSKA (reference sequence). This CDR3 contains 17 residues. CDR3 amino acids: CSARDLTSGGVSDTQYF. CDR3 sequence (DNA): TGCAGTGCTAGAGATCTGACTAGCGGGGGTGTCAGCGATACGCAGTATTTT.

This rearrangement joins TRBV7-9 to TRBJ2-7; D perhaps matches TRBD2 (5 bases). Deletions cut 1 base from V and 13 bases from J, with 11 bases between. Germline CDR1 SEHNR, CDR2 FQNEAQ (reference sequence). The CDR3 has 11 residues. Here the CDR3 reads CASSLGLGIYF. CDR3 DNA sequence: TGTGCCAGCAGCTTAGGACTCGGGATTTACTTC.

This clonotype was seen only a few times. The chain couples TRBV20-1 to TRBJ2-1; TRBD2 agrees at 10 bases. The CDR3 loop spans 16 amino acids. V was clipped by 3 bases and J by 0 bases; unmatched bases: 5. Germline V gene data show CDR1 as DFQATT and CDR2 as SNEGSKA (reference sequence). CDR3 in DNA: TGCAGTGCTAGTTATAGCGGGAGGAGCTCCTACAATGAGCAGTTCTTC. Translating gives CSASYSGRSSYNEQFF.

This clonotype was detected only a few times. The V call is TRBV6-5, the J call TRBJ2-3, with 9 nucleotides matching TRBD2. Germline V lookup: CDR1 MNHEY, CDR2 SVGAGI. Germline trimming cut 0 bases from V and 0 bases from J; bases unmatched to any gene: 4. This CDR3 region has 17 residues. CDR3 amino acids: CASSYSRTSGSTDTQYF. The CDR3 DNA reads as TGTGCCAGCAGTTACTCGAGAACTAGCGGGAGCACAGATACGCAGTATTTT.